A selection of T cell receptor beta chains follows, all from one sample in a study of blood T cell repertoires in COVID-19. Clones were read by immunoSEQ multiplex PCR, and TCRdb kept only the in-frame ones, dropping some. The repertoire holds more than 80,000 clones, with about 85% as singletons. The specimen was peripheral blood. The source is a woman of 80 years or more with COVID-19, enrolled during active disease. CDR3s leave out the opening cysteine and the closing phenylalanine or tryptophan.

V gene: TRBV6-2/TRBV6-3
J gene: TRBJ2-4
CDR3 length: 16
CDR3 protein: ASSYLAGGADGKNIQY

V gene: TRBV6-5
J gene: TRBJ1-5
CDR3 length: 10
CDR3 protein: ASSFPEGPQH

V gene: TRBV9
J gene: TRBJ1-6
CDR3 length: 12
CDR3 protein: ASSVGRGNSPLH

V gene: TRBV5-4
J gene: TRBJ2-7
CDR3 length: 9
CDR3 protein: ASSMGGEQY

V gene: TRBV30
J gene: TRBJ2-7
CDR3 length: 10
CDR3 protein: AWSLSSYEQY

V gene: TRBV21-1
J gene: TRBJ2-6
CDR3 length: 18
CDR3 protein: ASSKGRQDSQGQGANVLT

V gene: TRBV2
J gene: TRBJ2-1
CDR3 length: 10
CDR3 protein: ASSSGKNEQF

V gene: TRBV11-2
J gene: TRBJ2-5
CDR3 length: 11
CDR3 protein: ASSPGGRETQY

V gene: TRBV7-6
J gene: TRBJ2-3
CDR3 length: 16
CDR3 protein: ASSLVELAGGRTDTQY

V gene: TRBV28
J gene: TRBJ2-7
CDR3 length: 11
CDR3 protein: ASSPALAYEQY

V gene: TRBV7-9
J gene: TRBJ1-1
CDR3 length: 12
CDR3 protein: ASSLIGPNTEAF

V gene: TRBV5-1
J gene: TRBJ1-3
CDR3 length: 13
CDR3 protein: ASSFTLPPGNTIY

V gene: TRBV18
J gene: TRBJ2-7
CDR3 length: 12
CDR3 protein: ASSPIDTGGEQY

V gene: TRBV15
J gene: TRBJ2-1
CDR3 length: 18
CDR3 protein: ATSRESRAYWAGAHNEQF

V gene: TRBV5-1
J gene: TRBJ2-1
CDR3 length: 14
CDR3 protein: ASSLVGGRTYNEQF

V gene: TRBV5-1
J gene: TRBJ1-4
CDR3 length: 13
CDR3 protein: ASSSQGASNEKLF

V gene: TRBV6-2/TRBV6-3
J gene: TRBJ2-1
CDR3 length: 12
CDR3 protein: ASSPLDYTHEQF

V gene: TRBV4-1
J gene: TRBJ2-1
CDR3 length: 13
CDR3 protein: ASSQVAGGRNEQF

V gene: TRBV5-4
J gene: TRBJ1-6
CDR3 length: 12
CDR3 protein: ASSFTVNNSPLH

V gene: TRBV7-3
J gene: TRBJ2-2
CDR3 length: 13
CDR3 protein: ASSPARGGAGELF

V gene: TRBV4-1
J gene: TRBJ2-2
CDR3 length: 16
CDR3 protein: ASSSSFSSGRAVGELF

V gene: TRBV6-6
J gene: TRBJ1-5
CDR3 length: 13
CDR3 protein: ASSYRTGAVRPQH

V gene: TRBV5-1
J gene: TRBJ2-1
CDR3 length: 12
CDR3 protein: ASSELTGDFEQF

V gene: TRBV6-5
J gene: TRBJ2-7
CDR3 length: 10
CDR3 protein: ASRGTGGVQY

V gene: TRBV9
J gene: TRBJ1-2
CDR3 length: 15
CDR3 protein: ASSGGTGGVPNYGYT

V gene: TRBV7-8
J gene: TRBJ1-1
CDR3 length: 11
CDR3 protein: ASSTVPSGEAF

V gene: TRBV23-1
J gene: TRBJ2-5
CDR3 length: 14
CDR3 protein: ASSPSGDSDYGTQY

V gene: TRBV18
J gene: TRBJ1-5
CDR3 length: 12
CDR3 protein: ASSLLQSSTPQH

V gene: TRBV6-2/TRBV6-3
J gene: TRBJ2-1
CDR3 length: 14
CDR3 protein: ASSYRSAGGYNEQF

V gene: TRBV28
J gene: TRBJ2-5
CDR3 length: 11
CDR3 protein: AIREGRQETQY

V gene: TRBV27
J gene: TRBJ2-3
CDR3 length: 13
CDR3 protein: ASSLRLAGGDTQY